This passage covers 10 T cell receptor beta chains from one sample sequenced in a study of T cell changes during pregnancy in multiple sclerosis. Generated by immunoSEQ multiplex PCR, the TCRdb table keeps only in-frame clones and is missing some. The sample yields 50,000 to 65,000 clones, over 90% seen once. Material: peripheral blood, obtained in the first trimester of pregnancy. Every receptor here comes from a female donor with multiple sclerosis, enrolled in a pregnancy study.

V and J are TRBV4-2 and TRBJ2-2; possibly TRBD1 for D (5 bases). CDR3 size: 16 residues. In germline, CDR1 is LGHNA, CDR2 YNFKEQ. V gave up 3 bases and J gave up 6 bases, with 17 bases separating them. In DNA, the CDR3 is TGTGCCAGCAGCCAGGACCCTAGGGGTACCGCCGGGGAGCTGTTTTTT. Its translation is CASSQDPRGTAGELFF.

The V gene is TRBV5-8, the J gene TRBJ2-5; no reliable D call. This CDR3 contains 13 residues. The V end lost 4 bases, the J end lost 7 bases, and 14 bases lay between the germline ends. Germline V lookup: CDR1 SGHTS, CDR2 YDEGEE. The CDR3 DNA reads as TGTGCCAGCAGCCTCCCTCCCCTAAGGACCCAGTACTTC. This translates into CASSLPPLRTQYF.

This clone showed up just once. This rearrangement joins TRBV7-9 to TRBJ1-2; tentatively, D is TRBD1 (6 bases). Germline loops: CDR1 SEHNR, CDR2 FQNEAQ (reference sequence). There are 16 residues in the CDR3. Deletions cut 1 base from V and 4 bases from J, with 16 bases between. DNA of the CDR3: TGTGCCAGCAGCTTAGGGTTAGCAGGGGTTTCCTATGGCTACACCTTC. Translation gives CASSLGLAGVSYGYTF.

The chain combines TRBV5-4 with TRBJ2-6; a possible D gene is TRBD1 (7 bases). This CDR3 spans 14 amino acids. CDR1 SGHNT and CDR2 YYREEE come from the germline V gene (reference sequence). V was clipped by 7 bases and J by 5 bases, with 13 bases between them. This CDR3 reads CASGGGRRANVLTF. CDR3 in DNA: TGTGCCAGCGGAGGGGGCCGAAGGGCCAACGTCCTGACTTTC.

The rearrangement joins TRBV2 to TRBJ1-6; tentative D call: TRBD1 (6 bases). Germline V gene data show CDR1 as SNHLY and CDR2 as FYNNEI. With 4 bases removed from V and 13 bases from J, the gap between germline ends came to 17 bases. This CDR3 comprises 14 residues. In nucleotides, the CDR3 is TGTGCCAGCAGTGGATCGACAGGCGTCCTTCCCCTCCACTTT. The encoded protein is CASSGSTGVLPLHF.

The CDR3 region has the DNA TGTGCCAGCAGCCCCACAGGCGGGACAGGGGGATACGAGCAGTACTTC. Its translation is CASSPTGGTGGYEQYF. The chain combines TRBV7-6 with TRBJ2-7; TRBD1 aligns across 11 bases. Germline loops: CDR1 SGHVS, CDR2 FNYEAQ. J was trimmed by 4 bases and V by 5 bases; bases with no gene match: 10. The CDR3 loop spans 16 amino acids.

The chain combines TRBV6-6 with TRBJ2-5; 12 nucleotides line up with TRBD2. V trimming: 6 bases; J trimming: 2 bases; junction bases outside the gene matches: 4. Germline CDR1 reads MNHNY; CDR2 reads SVGAGI (reference sequence). The CDR3 is 15 residues long. The CDR3 nucleotides are TGTGCCAGCAGGCCGACTAGCGGGGGACAAGAGACCCAGTACTTC. It translates to CASRPTSGGQETQYF.

The chain combines TRBV5-6 with TRBJ1-2; D possibly corresponds to TRBD1 (5 bases). Germline CDR1 and CDR2: SGHDT and YYEEEE. V lost 1 base and J 4 bases, leaving 14 bases between the germline ends. The CDR3 runs to 15 residues. The CDR3, as DNA: TGTGCCAGCAGCTTGCTGGGGGGAGGCCTCTATGGCTACACCTTC. Protein product: CASSLLGGGLYGYTF.

This clone was seen once. This rearrangement joins TRBV27 to TRBJ2-3; D unresolved. The germline gives CDR1 MNHEY, CDR2 SMNVEV (reference sequence). V shed 0 bases and J shed 2 bases, with 15 bases lying between them. The length of the CDR3 is 17 residues. The CDR3 loop is CASSLSLRYHFTDTQYF. In nucleotides, the CDR3 is TGTGCCAGCAGTTTATCGTTACGATACCACTTCACAGATACGCAGTATTTT.

The CDR3 spells CSAAHRVEATNEKLFF. The DNA of the CDR3 is TGCAGCGCTGCCCACAGGGTAGAAGCAACTAATGAAAAACTGTTTTTT. This chain links TRBV29-1 with TRBJ1-4; TRBD1 is a possible D gene (6 bases). Germline V CDR1 and CDR2: SQVTM, ANQGSEA. The CDR3 extends over 16 amino acids. Between the trimmed V and J ends, which lost 7 bases and 0 bases, there was a span of 18 bases.